The 18 T cell receptor beta chains given below trace back to one sample, sequenced in a study of blood T cell repertoires in COVID-19. Data came from immunoSEQ multiplex PCR; TCRdb stores just in-frame clones and leaves some out. In the table there are a few hundred thousand clones, 85% to 90% of which are singletons. The sequencing input was PBMCs or T cells enriched from blood (not recorded which). Every receptor here comes from a woman aged 18-29 years who had recovered from COVID-19.

The chain couples TRBV14 to TRBJ1-4; 7 bases agree with TRBD1. The CDR3 runs 20 residues. Germline CDR1 reads SGHDN; CDR2 reads FVKESK. The V and J ends lost 3 bases and 0 bases, in that order; junction bases with no gene match: 16. The CDR3 coding sequence is TGTGCCAGCAGCCAGATCGTGCCGGGACAGATTAAAGCAACTAATGAAAAACTGTTTTTT. Translation: CASSQIVPGQIKATNEKLFF.

CDR3 sequence reads: CASRPTGQGYYEQYF. The CDR3 DNA reads TGTGCCAGCAGACCTACCGGACAGGGCTACTACGAGCAGTACTTC. The chain combines TRBV6-2 or TRBV6-3 with TRBJ2-7; 8 bases are shared with TRBD1. The CDR3 extends over 15 amino acids. CDR1 is MNHEY, CDR2 SVGEGT, per germline. Unmatched junction bases numbered 10, after V lost 6 bases and J lost 3 bases.

This rearrangement joins TRBV6-5 to TRBJ2-7; D remains unclear. The CDR3 has 16 residues. The germline V and J ends were trimmed by 0 bases and 2 bases, with 14 bases remaining between them. CDR1 is MNHEY and CDR2 is SVGAGI in the germline V gene. The DNA for the CDR3 is TGTGCCAGCAGTTACTCGATGTCCAGGTACGCCTACGAGCAGTACTTC. Its translation is CASSYSMSRYAYEQYF.

The V gene is TRBV30, the J gene TRBJ2-7; 10 positions match TRBD2. This CDR3 is built from 14 residues. Unmatched junction bases numbered 6, after V lost 5 bases and J lost 2 bases. The V gene's germline CDR1 is GTSNPN and CDR2 SVGIG (reference sequence). In nucleotides, the CDR3 is TGTGCCTGGTCTACTAGCGGGGCAACCTACGAGCAGTACTTC. This gives the protein CAWSTSGATYEQYF.

The chain recombines TRBV27 with TRBJ1-4; D is unresolved. Trimming stripped 2 bases from V and 0 bases from J, with 4 bases between. Germline values: CDR1 MNHEY, CDR2 SMNVEV (reference sequence). The CDR3 is 14 residues long. The CDR3 DNA sequence: TGTGCCAGCAGTTTACGGGCAACTAATGAAAAACTGTTTTTT. Its translation is CASSLRATNEKLFF. Based on the CDR3 plus reference TRBV27 and TRBJ1-4, the full variable domain is EAQVTQNPRYLITVTGKKLTVTCSQNMNHEYMSWYRQDPGLGLRQIYYSMNVEVTDKGDVPEGYKVSRKEKRNFPLILESPSPNQTSLYFCASSLRATNEKLFFGSGTQLSVL.

This chain joins TRBV3-1 (or the pseudogene TRBV3-2) and TRBJ2-1; TRBD2 agrees at 8 bases. This CDR3 is built from 16 residues. V shed 1 base, J shed 2 bases, and the junction held 4 bases outside the gene matches. The germline gives CDR1 LGHDT, CDR2 YNNKEL (reference sequence). CDR3 protein: CASSQGWRGAYNEQFF. CDR3 nucleotide sequence: TGTGCCAGCAGCCAAGGATGGCGGGGGGCCTACAATGAGCAGTTCTTC.

V usage is TRBV24-1 and J usage is TRBJ2-1; D is ambiguous. Germline CDR1 and CDR2: KGHDR and SFDVKD. V lost 4 bases and J lost 0, with 15 bases in between. The CDR3 consists of 17 residues. The chain's CDR3 is CATSDPTTSSSYNEQFF. CDR3 sequence (DNA): TGTGCCACCAGTGACCCCACTACCTCGAGCTCCTACAATGAGCAGTTCTTC.

The V call is TRBV28, the J call TRBJ2-3; the D gene is possibly TRBD2 (5 bases). The germline V gene encodes CDR1 MDHEN and CDR2 SYDVKM. V was pared by 6 bases and J by 3 bases, with 7 bases between. The CDR3 runs 12 residues. The CDR3 loop is CASRGVTDTQYF. In DNA form, the CDR3 reads TGTGCCAGCAGGGGAGTAACAGATACGCAGTATTTT.

The table lists this clone with a count of one. The rearrangement joins TRBV30 to TRBJ1-2; 8 bases fit TRBD1. Per germline, CDR1 GTSNPN and CDR2 SVGIG (reference sequence). The CDR3 totals 17 residues. V dropped 0 bases and J dropped 7; count of bases not matched to a gene: 16. Here the CDR3 reads CAWSVRGQGSTLGGYTF. In DNA form, the CDR3 reads TGTGCCTGGAGTGTTAGAGGACAGGGATCGACGTTAGGTGGCTACACCTTC.

This clone was counted only a few times. The chain couples TRBV6-2 or TRBV6-3 to TRBJ1-2; 7 nucleotides match TRBD1. The CDR3 runs 17 residues. Trimming took 4 bases from V and 2 from J; bases not matched to a gene: 13. The germline V gene has CDR1 MNHEY and CDR2 SVGEGT. The CDR3 bases are TGTGCCAGCAGTTCATCCACAGGGGCGAAATTCAACTATGGCTACACCTTC. This codes for CASSSSTGAKFNYGYTF.

This chain uses TRBV4-1 with TRBJ1-6; a weak D match, TRBD1 (6 bases). Germline values: CDR1 MGHRA, CDR2 YSYEKL. The CDR3 extends over 12 amino acids. V shed 3 bases and J shed 10 bases, with 7 bases lying between them. The CDR3 sequence is CASSQGASPLHF. The CDR3 DNA reads as TGCGCCAGCAGCCAGGGGGCCTCACCCCTCCACTTT.

The table lists this clone with a count of one. J is TRBJ1-2 and V is TRBV7-9; 9 nucleotides line up with TRBD1. Trimming cost V 6 bases and J 5 bases; bases outside gene matches: 7. This CDR3 spans 14 amino acids. Per germline, CDR1 SEHNR and CDR2 FQNEAQ (reference sequence). The CDR3, as DNA: TGTGCCAGCAGTTCGGACAGGGGTATTTATGGCTACACCTTC. Amino acids: CASSSDRGIYGYTF. The whole variable domain, filled in from reference TRBV7-9 and TRBJ1-2, reads DTGVSQNPRHKITKRGQNVTFRCDPISEHNRLYWYRQTLGQGPEFLTYFQNEAQLEKSRLLSDRFSAERPKGSFSTLEIQRTEQGDSAMYLCASSSDRGIYGYTFGSGTRLTVV.

This clone was counted a few times. This sequence joins TRBV4-3 and TRBJ1-1; D not resolved. CDR1 LGHNA and CDR2 YSLEER come from the germline V gene. Trimming took off 0 bases at V and 7 bases at J, with 6 bases between the two ends. This CDR3 contains 12 residues. The CDR3 region is CASSQEFGEAFF. For the CDR3, the DNA is TGCGCCAGCAGCCAAGAGTTCGGTGAAGCTTTCTTT.

This clone came up once. This chain links TRBV4-3 with TRBJ1-4, with a tentative D call TRBD1 (6 bases). The V gene's germline CDR1 is LGHNA and CDR2 YSLEER. Trimming took 3 bases from V and 0 from J, leaving 14 bases between them. This CDR3 is 17 amino acids long. In DNA form, the CDR3 reads TGCGCCAGCAGCCAGTTATCAGGGGTTGCAACTAATGAAAAACTGTTTTTT. It codes for CASSQLSGVATNEKLFF.

The CDR3 nucleotides are TGTGCCAGCAAGCTACAGGGTGGCGACACTGAAGCTTTCTTT. Its translation: CASKLQGGDTEAFF. The chain has TRBV2 and TRBJ1-1; TRBD1 might be the D (6 bases). The V end lost 7 bases, the J end lost 3 bases, and 15 bases lay between the germline ends. Germline values: CDR1 SNHLY, CDR2 FYNNEI. CDR3 length: 14 residues.

V is TRBV5-1 and J is TRBJ2-7; D gene uncertain. V lost 2 bases, J lost 3 bases, and 9 bases lay in between. Germline loops: CDR1 SGHRS, CDR2 YFSETQ. CDR3 size: 13 residues. The CDR3 nucleotides are TGCGCCAGCAGCTTAGACAATCGCTACGAGCAGTACTTC. It yields the protein CASSLDNRYEQYF.

This chain joins TRBV30 and TRBJ1-2; possible D gene TRBD1, 5 bases. The germline V and J ends were trimmed by 5 bases and 3 bases, with 16 bases remaining between them. Germline CDR1 reads GTSNPN; CDR2 reads SVGIG (reference sequence). The CDR3 spans 14 residues. CDR3 DNA: TGTGCCTGGCAGGGAGGCAGACGCGACTATGGCTACACCTTC. Translated: CAWQGGRRDYGYTF.

This chain links TRBV11-3 with TRBJ2-2; 9 positions match TRBD1. The germline gives CDR1 SGHNT, CDR2 YENEEA. The ends lost 5 bases at V and 3 bases at J; junction bases unmatched: 1. This CDR3 is 14 amino acids long. CDR3 in amino acids: CASSRTGDTGELFF. The CDR3 DNA reads TGTGCCAGCAGCAGGACAGGGGACACCGGGGAGCTGTTTTTT.